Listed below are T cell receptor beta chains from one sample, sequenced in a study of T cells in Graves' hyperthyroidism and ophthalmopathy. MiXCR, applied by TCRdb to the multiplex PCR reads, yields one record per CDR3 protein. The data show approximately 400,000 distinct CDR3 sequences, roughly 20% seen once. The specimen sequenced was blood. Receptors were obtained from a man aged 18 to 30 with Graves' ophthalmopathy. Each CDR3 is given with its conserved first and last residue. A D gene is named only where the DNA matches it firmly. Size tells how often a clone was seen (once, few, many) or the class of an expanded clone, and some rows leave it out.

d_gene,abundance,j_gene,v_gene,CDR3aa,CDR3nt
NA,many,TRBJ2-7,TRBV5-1,CASSFETDYEQYF,TGCGCCAGCAGCTTTGAGACAGACTACGAGCAGTACTTC
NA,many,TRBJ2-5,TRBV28,CASSLRGGPETQYF,TGTGCCAGCAGTTTACGTGGGGGACCAGAGACCCAGTACTTC
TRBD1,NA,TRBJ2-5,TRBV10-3,CAISEATGGETQYF,TGTGCCATCAGTGAGGCGACAGGGGGCGAGACCCAGTACTTC
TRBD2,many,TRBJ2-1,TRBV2,CASSDTSGGFYNEQFF,TGTGCCAGCAGTGACACTAGCGGGGGGTTCTACAATGAGCAGTTCTTC
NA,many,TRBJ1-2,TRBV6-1,CASTKGLILSHGYTF,TGTGCCAGCACCAAAGGGTTGATATTATCCCATGGCTACACCTTC
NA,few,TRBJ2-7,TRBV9,CASSVGTGINEQYF,TGTGCCAGCAGCGTAGGAACAGGGATCAACGAGCAGTACTTC
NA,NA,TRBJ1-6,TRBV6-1,CASSSSRGEFPNSPLHF,TGTGCCAGCAGCTCGTCACGGGGCGAGTTTCCTAATTCACCCCTCCACTTT
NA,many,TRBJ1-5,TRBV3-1,CASSQDGGSNQPQHF,TGTGCCAGCAGCCAAGATGGGGGAAGCAATCAGCCCCAGCATTTT
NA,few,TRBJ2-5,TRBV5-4,CASRLRETQYF,TGTGCCAGCAGGCTCCGAGAGACCCAGTACTTC
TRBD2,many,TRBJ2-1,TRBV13,CASSLLGTRKNEQFF,TGTGCCAGCAGCTTATTAGGGACTAGGAAAAATGAGCAGTTCTTC
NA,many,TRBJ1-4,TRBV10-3,CAISEQGGTNEKLFF,TGTGCCATCAGTGAACAGGGCGGCACTAATGAAAAACTGTTTTTT
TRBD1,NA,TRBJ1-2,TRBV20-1,CSAAGTGAGYTF,TGCAGTGCTGCTGGGACAGGGGCTGGCTACACCTTC
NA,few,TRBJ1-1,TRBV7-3,CASRKDRLESEAFF,TGTGCCAGCAGGAAGGACCGGCTTGAGTCTGAAGCTTTCTTT
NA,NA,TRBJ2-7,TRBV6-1,CASSGVTAYEQYF,TGTGCCAGCAGTGGCGTGACAGCCTACGAGCAGTACTTC
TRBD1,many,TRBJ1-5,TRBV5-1,CASSFEAGGNQPQHF,TGCGCCAGCAGCTTCGAGGCAGGGGGAAATCAGCCCCAGCATTTT
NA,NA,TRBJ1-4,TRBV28,CASSFSWGYEELFF,TGTGCCAGCAGTTTTTCCTGGGGGTATGAAGAACTGTTTTTT
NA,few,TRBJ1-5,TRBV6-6,CASSYGNNQPQHF,TGTGCCAGCAGTTACGGGAACAATCAGCCCCAGCATTTT
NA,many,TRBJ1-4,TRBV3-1,CASSRTRNNEKLFF,TGTGCCAGCAGCCGGACGCGTAATAATGAAAAACTGTTTTTT
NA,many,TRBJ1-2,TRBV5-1,CASSSGLGNGYTF,TGCGCCAGCAGCTCGGGGCTAGGGAATGGCTACACCTTC
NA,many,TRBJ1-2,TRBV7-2,CASSRGGYGYTF,TGTGCCAGCAGTAGGGGGGGTTATGGCTACACCTTC
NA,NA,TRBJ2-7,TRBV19,CASSMSSATHSYEQYF,TGTGCCAGTAGTATGTCGTCAGCCACACACTCCTACGAGCAGTACTTC
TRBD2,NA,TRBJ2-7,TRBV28,CASSSGREAYEQYF,TGTGCCAGCAGTTCGGGGCGGGAGGCCTACGAGCAGTACTTC
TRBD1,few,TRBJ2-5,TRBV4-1,CASSQLTGTKTQYF,TGCGCCAGCAGCCAGCTGACAGGGACGAAGACCCAGTACTTC
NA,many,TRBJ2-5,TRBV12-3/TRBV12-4,CASSLRTGGTQYF,TGTGCCAGCAGTCTCCGGACTGGAGGGACCCAGTACTTC
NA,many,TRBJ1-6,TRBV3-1,CASSQDYSPLHF,TGTGCCAGCAGCCAAGATTACTCACCCCTCCACTTT
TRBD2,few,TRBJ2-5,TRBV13,CASSSELAGGLETQYF,TGTGCCAGCAGCTCAGAGCTAGCGGGGGGGCTTGAGACCCAGTACTTC
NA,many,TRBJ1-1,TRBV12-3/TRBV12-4,CASSPEAGPTEAFF,TGTGCCAGCTCCCCTGAGGCAGGGCCCACTGAAGCTTTCTTT